One and the same sample provided the 26 T cell receptor beta chains below, sequenced in a study of cytomegalovirus exposure and HLA in healthy donors. Primers for the PCR totalled 60 Vbeta and 13 Jbeta. This table comes from immunoSEQ multiplex PCR, and its TCRdb copy is limited to in-frame clones, with some not included. Of some 110,000 clones listed, 55% to 70% are singletons. Material: PBMCs. The receptors here all came from a woman aged 30 to 39 in good health and CMV-seronegative.

The CDR3, as DNA: TGTGCCAGTAGCCTCTCAGGGAGGGGTACCTACGAGCAGTACTTC. This gives the protein CASSLSGRGTYEQYF. The V call is TRBV19, the J call TRBJ2-7; TRBD2 matches 7 bases. The CDR3 totals 15 residues. Germline CDR1 LNHDA, CDR2 SQIVND (reference sequence). V lost 6 bases and J lost 2; bases outside the gene matches: 10.

This clone has a single count. The V and J genes are TRBV7-9 and TRBJ2-2; D perhaps matches TRBD2 (5 bases). Germline CDR1 and CDR2: SEHNR and FQNEAQ (reference sequence). The V end was cut by 5 bases, the J end by 0 bases, with 10 bases between. CDR3 length equals 15 residues. DNA of the CDR3: TGTGCCAGCAGCCCCGGGGATCCGAACACCGGGGAGCTGTTTTTT. This encodes CASSPGDPNTGELFF.

The chain recombines TRBV19 with TRBJ2-7, with 12 bases that match TRBD2. Losses at the gene ends were 6 bases for V and 6 bases for J; bases not matched to a gene: 3. The length of the CDR3 is 13 residues. Germline CDR1 LNHDA, CDR2 SQIVND (reference sequence). The CDR3: CASRTSGSGEQYF. CDR3 DNA: TGTGCCAGTAGGACTAGCGGGAGTGGCGAGCAGTACTTC.

The V call is TRBV7-9, the J call TRBJ2-1, with a possible D match to TRBD2 (6 bases). Germline values: CDR1 SEHNR, CDR2 FQNEAQ (reference sequence). The CDR3 contains 14 residues. V was pared by 5 bases and J by 5 bases, with 13 bases between. This chain's CDR3 is CASSPVGRNNEQFF. CDR3 nucleotide sequence: TGTGCCAGCAGCCCCGTCGGGAGAAACAATGAGCAGTTCTTC.

The chain recombines TRBV15 with TRBJ1-2, with D possibly being TRBD1 (5 bases). The germline V gene encodes CDR1 LNHNV and CDR2 YYDKDF (reference sequence). V shed 0 bases and J shed 6 bases, with 17 bases lying between them. The CDR3 is 16 residues long. CDR3 bases: TGTGCCACCAGCAGAGATCGAGGCAGGGATTTACATGGCTACACCTTC. This sequence encodes CATSRDRGRDLHGYTF.

The rearrangement joins TRBV7-2 to TRBJ2-7; 13 bases match TRBD2. Trimming cost V 7 bases and J 4 bases; bases outside gene matches: 7. This CDR3 is built from 15 residues. In germline, CDR1 is SGHTA, CDR2 FQGNSA. The CDR3 here is CASNRGTSGVYEQYF. DNA for the CDR3: TGTGCCAGCAACCGAGGGACTAGCGGGGTGTACGAGCAGTACTTC. Full variable domain (outside the CDR3, taken from reference TRBV7-2 and TRBJ2-7): GAGVSQSPSNKVTEKGKDVELRCDPISGHTALYWYRQSLGQGLEFLIYFQGNSAPDKSGLPSDRFSAERTGGSVSTLTIQRTQQEDSAVYLCASNRGTSGVYEQYFGPGTRLTVT.

The chain links TRBV28 to TRBJ2-7, with 8 bases matching TRBD1. With 3 bases clipped from V and 1 base from J, the junction kept 5 bases outside the gene matches. CDR1 and CDR2 from the germline V gene are MDHEN and SYDVKM. This CDR3 spans 15 amino acids. The CDR3 region has the DNA TGTGCCAGCAGTTTCCGGACAGGGATTTCCTACGAGCAGTACTTC. Its protein product is CASSFRTGISYEQYF.

The V call is TRBV28, the J call TRBJ1-5; D possibly corresponds to TRBD1 (6 bases). V lost 1 base and J 3 bases, leaving 13 bases between the germline ends. Germline V gives CDR1 MDHEN, CDR2 SYDVKM. The CDR3 length is 16 residues. The CDR3 nucleotides read TGTGCCAGCAGTTTATACGACGGGACATTCAATCAGCCCCAGCATTTT. It yields the protein CASSLYDGTFNQPQHF.

This clone was recorded a few times. This sequence joins TRBV21-1 and TRBJ2-5; the D call of TRBD2 is as the table states it, not checked on the DNA. TRBV21-1 is a known pseudogene. CDR3 length equals 16 residues. The CDR3 loop reads CASSKSRGREQETQYF. DNA of the CDR3: TGTGCCAGCAGCAAGAGTCGGGGGAGGGAGCAAGAGACCCAGTACTTC.

The chain couples TRBV30 to TRBJ1-1; D is undetermined. Trimming removed 0 bases from V and 0 bases from J, with 8 bases in between. From germline, CDR1 is GTSNPN and CDR2 SVGIG (reference sequence). CDR3 length: 14 residues. Here the CDR3 reads CAWSVRTMNTEAFF. The CDR3 DNA is TGTGCCTGGAGTGTACGGACTATGAACACTGAAGCTTTCTTT. Full variable domain (missing parts from reference TRBV30 and TRBJ1-1): SQTIHQWPATLVQPVGSPLSLECTVEGTSNPNLYWYRQAAGRGLQLLFYSVGIGQISSEVPQNLSASRPQDRQFILSSKKLLLSDSGFYLCAWSVRTMNTEAFFGQGTRLTVV.

In nucleotides, the CDR3 is TGTGCCAGCAGCTTAGTGGCTAGCGGAGTGACAGATACGCAGTATTTT. Amino acid sequence: CASSLVASGVTDTQYF. The chain is built from TRBV7-8 and TRBJ2-3; TRBD2 aligns across 7 bases. The CDR3 loop spans 16 amino acids. CDR1 and CDR2 (germline): SGHVS, FQNEAQ. V dropped 1 base and J dropped 3; count of bases not matched to a gene: 7.

This clone was detected once. The chain carries TRBV14 and TRBJ2-1, with D unclear. Trimming pared 4 bases from V and 5 bases from J, leaving 15 bases between. The germline V gene has CDR1 SGHDN and CDR2 FVKESK. The CDR3 runs 15 residues. CDR3 amino acids: CASSPTMSFDNEQFF. CDR3 in DNA: TGTGCCAGCAGCCCGACAATGAGCTTCGACAATGAGCAGTTCTTC.

This clone turned up a few times. This chain connects TRBV27 to TRBJ2-2; 13 bases match TRBD2. The CDR3 is 16 residues long. V was pared by 2 bases and J by 5 bases, with 2 bases of the junction left unmatched. Germline-derived CDR1 and CDR2 are MNHEY and SMNVEV (reference sequence). CDR3 sequence reads: CASSLILAGGTGELFF. The CDR3 DNA reads as TGTGCCAGCAGTTTAATACTAGCGGGAGGGACCGGGGAGCTGTTTTTT.

J is TRBJ2-3 and V is TRBV10-3; 8 bases are shared with TRBD1. The trim removed 8 bases at V and 2 bases at J, leaving 3 bases unmatched. The CDR3 runs 13 residues. The V gene's germline CDR1 is ENHRY and CDR2 SYGVKD. The CDR3 loop is CAIGGQDTDTQYF. CDR3 DNA sequence: TGTGCCATCGGGGGACAGGACACAGATACGCAGTATTTT.

This chain connects TRBV11-3 to TRBJ2-7; 11 positions agree with TRBD1. From germline, CDR1 is SGHNT and CDR2 YENEEA. V lost 1 base and J lost 3; bases outside the gene matches: 2. The length of the CDR3 is 15 residues. CDR3 DNA sequence: TGTGCCAGCAGCTTAGGGGGGACAGGGGGCTACGAGCAGTACTTC. Residues: CASSLGGTGGYEQYF.

By share, this clone ranks as medium-sized. The chain couples TRBV28 to TRBJ1-1; D gene unclear. Germline lookup yields CDR1 MDHEN and CDR2 SYDVKM. The V and J ends lost 3 bases and 5 bases respectively, with 7 bases between them. This CDR3 spans 12 amino acids. For the CDR3, the DNA is TGTGCCAGCAGTTTTGCCCGGACTGAAGCTTTCTTT. Translation: CASSFARTEAFF.

Notes on this clone: Other DNA sequences of this sample code for an identical CDR3. This chain connects TRBV5-1 to TRBJ2-5; 7 bases fit TRBD2. Germline V gives CDR1 SGHRS, CDR2 YFSETQ. This CDR3 contains 13 residues. V lost 2 bases and J lost 4; bases outside the gene matches: 2. The chain's CDR3 is CASSFSSGETQYF. CDR3 coding DNA: TGCGCCAGCAGCTTCTCTAGCGGAGAGACCCAGTACTTC.

The rearrangement uses TRBV18 and TRBJ1-6; D perhaps matches TRBD1 (6 bases). CDR1 KGHSH and CDR2 LQKENI come from the germline V gene. Trimming removed 2 bases from V and 8 bases from J, with 16 bases in between. This CDR3 comprises 16 residues. The CDR3 protein is CASSPTAGGRDSPLHF. CDR3 DNA sequence: TGTGCCAGCTCACCAACTGCGGGGGGCAGAGATTCACCCCTCCACTTT.

The gene calls are TRBV7-2 and TRBJ2-1, with D tentatively TRBD2 (5 bases). The CDR3 has 15 residues. Looked up from germline, CDR1 is SGHTA and CDR2 is FQGNSA. V was clipped by 3 bases and J by 3 bases, with 12 bases between them. CDR3 amino acids: CASSFRYGDYNEQFF. The CDR3 DNA reads as TGTGCCAGCAGCTTTCGGTACGGGGACTACAATGAGCAGTTCTTC.

This clone was observed a few times. The rearrangement uses TRBV6-1 and TRBJ1-1; D is ambiguous. CDR1 and CDR2 (germline): MNHNS, SASEGT. Trimming pared 2 bases from V and 4 bases from J, leaving 11 bases between. The CDR3 loop spans 14 amino acids. CDR3 sequence (DNA): TGTGCCAGCAGTGAACTCAGGTACGGCACTGAAGCTTTCTTT. It is translated as CASSELRYGTEAFF.

The genes are TRBV19 and TRBJ2-1, with 14 positions matching TRBD2. With 5 bases clipped from V and 9 bases from J, the junction kept 9 bases outside the gene matches. The V gene's germline CDR1 is LNHDA and CDR2 SQIVND (reference sequence). The CDR3 runs to 16 residues. The CDR3: CASSPWGLAGDSEQFF. CDR3 bases: TGTGCCAGTAGTCCGTGGGGACTAGCGGGAGACAGTGAGCAGTTCTTC.

This clone was seen a handful of times. CDR3 protein: CASSQRLAGLYEQYF. CDR3 DNA: TGTGCCAGCAGTCAACGACTAGCGGGACTCTACGAGCAGTACTTC. V gene TRBV6-6 combines with J gene TRBJ2-7; 11 positions match TRBD2. The junction had 6 bases not matched to a gene; V was cut back by 5 bases and J by 3 bases. The germline V gene encodes CDR1 MNHNY and CDR2 SVGAGI (reference sequence). There are 15 residues in the CDR3.

The chain is built from TRBV5-1 and TRBJ1-1; D is perhaps TRBD1 (5 bases). CDR3 length: 13 residues. V was cut by 2 bases and J by 1 base, with 6 bases left in between. Germline CDR1 SGHRS, CDR2 YFSETQ. The CDR3 is CASSLDRNTEAFF. The CDR3 DNA reads as TGCGCCAGCAGCTTAGACAGGAACACTGAAGCTTTCTTT.

This chain joins TRBV7-2 and TRBJ1-6; possible D gene TRBD1, 5 bases. The CDR3 length is 14 residues. Trimming cost V 6 bases and J 13 bases, with 19 bases left between them. Per the germline V gene, CDR1 is SGHTA and CDR2 is FQGNSA. In DNA, the CDR3 is TGTGCCAGCAGGGTCGGAGGGGATTGGGCGCCCCTCCACTTT. Encoded protein: CASRVGGDWAPLHF.

CDR3 loop: CASSQDRAGGTGYTF. CDR3 nucleotide sequence: TGCGCCAGCAGCCAAGATCGGGCAGGGGGCACCGGCTACACCTTC. V usage is TRBV4-3 and J usage is TRBJ1-2, with TRBD1 identical over 8 bases. Losses at the gene ends were 0 bases for V and 8 bases for J; bases not matched to a gene: 8. Germline V CDR1 and CDR2: LGHNA, YSLEER. The CDR3 consists of 15 residues.

The chain has TRBV6-5 and TRBJ2-1; 10 nucleotides match TRBD1. Germline V gene data show CDR1 as MNHEY and CDR2 as SVGAGI. This CDR3 comprises 15 residues. Trimming cost V 7 bases and J 5 bases; bases outside gene matches: 8. This chain's CDR3 is CASKPGTGEHNEQFF. In DNA, the CDR3 is TGTGCCAGCAAGCCCGGGACAGGGGAGCACAATGAGCAGTTCTTC.